This is a list of T cell receptor beta chains from one sample in a study of patients and donors after allogeneic stem cell transplantation. Each CDR3 protein gets one entry after TCRdb re-called the RT-PCR reads with MiXCR. Among roughly 940,000 distinct CDR3 sequences listed, approximately 19% were seen once. Sequencing was carried out using blood, either unsorted or a sorted T cell fraction (not recorded which). The source is a human donor who was either an allogeneic HSCT recipient or a stem cell or donor lymphocyte infusion donor (not recorded which). It is not recorded whose cells these are; they may come from a transplant donor. Each CDR3 is given with its conserved first and last residue. The order of the fields is J gene, V gene, clone size, D gene, CDR3 DNA, CDR3 protein. A D gene is named only where the DNA matches it firmly. The size field is filled for only some rows; it gives once, few, many or a size class.

j_call: TRBJ1-1; v_call: TRBV4-1; clone_size: few; d_call: TRBD1; cdr3_nt: TGCGCCAGCAGCCGCAAGACAGGGGACACTGAAGCTTTCTTT; cdr3_aa: CASSRKTGDTEAFF
j_call: TRBJ1-1; v_call: TRBV2; clone_size: few; d_call: NA; cdr3_nt: TGTGCCAGCAGGAGTAGACAGAAGAACACTGAAGCTTTCTTT; cdr3_aa: CASRSRQKNTEAFF
j_call: TRBJ2-5; v_call: TRBV5-1; clone_size: many; d_call: TRBD2; cdr3_nt: TGCGCCAGCAGCACCCCTAGCGGGAGAGGAATCCAAGAGACCCAGTACTTC; cdr3_aa: CASSTPSGRGIQETQYF
j_call: TRBJ1-2; v_call: TRBV4-2; clone_size: few; d_call: NA; cdr3_nt: TGTGCCAGCAGCCAAGACACCGGCCTCCCTGGGAATGGCTACACCTTC; cdr3_aa: CASSQDTGLPGNGYTF
j_call: TRBJ2-7; v_call: TRBV24-1; clone_size: NA; d_call: NA; cdr3_nt: TGTGCCACCAGTGCGCAGGGACCCTCCTACGAGCAGTACTTC; cdr3_aa: CATSAQGPSYEQYF
j_call: TRBJ2-2; v_call: TRBV5-1; clone_size: NA; d_call: TRBD1; cdr3_nt: TGCGCCAGCAGTACAGGGGGCATCGGGGAGCTGTTTTTT; cdr3_aa: CASSTGGIGELFF
j_call: TRBJ2-1; v_call: TRBV11-2; clone_size: few; d_call: TRBD2; cdr3_nt: TGTGCCAGCAGCGGACAACCCCGGACTAGCCGGGGCGATGAGCAGTTCTTC; cdr3_aa: CASSGQPRTSRGDEQFF
j_call: TRBJ1-4; v_call: TRBV5-1; clone_size: few; d_call: NA; cdr3_nt: TGCGCCAGCAGCCCCGCCCGTCTCCTTAATGAAAAACTGTTTTTT; cdr3_aa: CASSPARLLNEKLFF
j_call: TRBJ1-1; v_call: TRBV20-1; clone_size: NA; d_call: NA; cdr3_nt: TGCAGTGCCCCGACAGCCATGAACACTGAAGCTTTCTTT; cdr3_aa: CSAPTAMNTEAFF
j_call: TRBJ2-7; v_call: TRBV12-3/TRBV12-4; clone_size: few; d_call: NA; cdr3_nt: TGTGCCAGCAGTCCGGCCGTTCGGGGGACTGGAGGCGACGAGCAGTACTTC; cdr3_aa: CASSPAVRGTGGDEQYF
j_call: TRBJ1-1; v_call: TRBV4-2; clone_size: NA; d_call: TRBD1; cdr3_nt: TGTGCCAGCAGCCACAGTCAGGGGGCCCACACTGAAGCTTTCTTT; cdr3_aa: CASSHSQGAHTEAFF
j_call: TRBJ1-1; v_call: TRBV20-1; clone_size: NA; d_call: NA; cdr3_nt: TGCAGTGCTAGAGATTCCGGGGTCGGTGGGAAAGCTTTCTTT; cdr3_aa: CSARDSGVGGKAFF
j_call: TRBJ2-7; v_call: TRBV20-1; clone_size: NA; d_call: TRBD1; cdr3_nt: TGCAGTGTTGCGACTGTGACAGGGACGGGGTACGAGCAGTACTTC; cdr3_aa: CSVATVTGTGYEQYF
j_call: TRBJ1-1; v_call: TRBV20-1; clone_size: NA; d_call: NA; cdr3_nt: TGCAGTGCTAGAGATGGGCCTCTGTTCTTT; cdr3_aa: CSARDGPLFF
j_call: TRBJ2-2; v_call: TRBV4-1; clone_size: few; d_call: NA; cdr3_nt: TGCGCCAGCAGCCAAGATAGTGACAGGAACACCGGGGAGCTGTTTTTT; cdr3_aa: CASSQDSDRNTGELFF
j_call: TRBJ1-2; v_call: TRBV6-2/TRBV6-3; clone_size: few; d_call: NA; cdr3_nt: TGTGCCAGCCGTCCTTCGGACCCTGAAGCCTATGGCTACACCTTC; cdr3_aa: CASRPSDPEAYGYTF
j_call: TRBJ2-1; v_call: TRBV6-1; clone_size: once; d_call: TRBD2; cdr3_nt: TGTGCCAGCAGTCCTCTAGCGGGAGGGCCCGATGAGCAGTTCTTC; cdr3_aa: CASSPLAGGPDEQFF
j_call: TRBJ2-5; v_call: TRBV6-5; clone_size: NA; d_call: TRBD2; cdr3_nt: TGTGCCAGCAGTTCACTAGCGGAAGAGACCCAGTACTTC; cdr3_aa: CASSSLAEETQYF
j_call: TRBJ2-7; v_call: TRBV29-1; clone_size: NA; d_call: TRBD1; cdr3_nt: TGCAGCGTTTGGGACAGGGGGCGATCCTACGAGCAGTACTTC; cdr3_aa: CSVWDRGRSYEQYF
j_call: TRBJ1-4; v_call: TRBV3-1; clone_size: few; d_call: NA; cdr3_nt: TGTGCCAGCAGCTCTCGACAACCAACTAATGAAAAACTGTTTTTT; cdr3_aa: CASSSRQPTNEKLFF
j_call: TRBJ1-2; v_call: TRBV25-1; clone_size: NA; d_call: NA; cdr3_nt: TGTGCCAGCAGTGATAGGGCCCAGGGGTCGAGGCACTCCGGCTACACCTTC; cdr3_aa: CASSDRAQGSRHSGYTF
j_call: TRBJ1-1; v_call: TRBV5-1; clone_size: few; d_call: TRBD1; cdr3_nt: TGCGCCAGCAGCCCACAGAGGGGGCCGAACACTGAAGCTTTCTTT; cdr3_aa: CASSPQRGPNTEAFF
j_call: TRBJ1-2; v_call: TRBV29-1; clone_size: NA; d_call: NA; cdr3_nt: TGCAGCGTTGTAGGGGAAGACTATGGCTACACCTTC; cdr3_aa: CSVVGEDYGYTF